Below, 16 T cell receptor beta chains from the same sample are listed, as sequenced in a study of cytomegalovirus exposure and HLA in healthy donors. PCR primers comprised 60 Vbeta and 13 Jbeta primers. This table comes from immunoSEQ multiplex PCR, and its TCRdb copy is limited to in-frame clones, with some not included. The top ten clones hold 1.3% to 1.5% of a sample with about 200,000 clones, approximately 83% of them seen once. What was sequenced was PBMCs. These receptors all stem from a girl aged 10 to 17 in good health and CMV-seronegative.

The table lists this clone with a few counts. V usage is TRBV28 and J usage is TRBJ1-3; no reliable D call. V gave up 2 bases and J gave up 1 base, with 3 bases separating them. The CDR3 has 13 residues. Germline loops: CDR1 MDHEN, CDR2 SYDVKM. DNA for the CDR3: TGTGCCAGCAGTTTAGAGTCTGGAAACACCATATATTTT. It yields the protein CASSLESGNTIYF.

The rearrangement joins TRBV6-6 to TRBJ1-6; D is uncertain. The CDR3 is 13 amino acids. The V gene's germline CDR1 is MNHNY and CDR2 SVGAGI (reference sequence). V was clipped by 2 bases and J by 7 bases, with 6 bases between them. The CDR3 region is CASSYDGNSPLHF. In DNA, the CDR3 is TGTGCCAGCAGTTACGACGGGAATTCACCCCTCCACTTT.

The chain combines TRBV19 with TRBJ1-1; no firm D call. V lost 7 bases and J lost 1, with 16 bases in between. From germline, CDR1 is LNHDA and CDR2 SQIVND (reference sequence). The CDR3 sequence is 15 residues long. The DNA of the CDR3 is TGTGCCAGTACCCTAGGTACGGGGTCGAACACTGAAGCTTTCTTT. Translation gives CASTLGTGSNTEAFF.

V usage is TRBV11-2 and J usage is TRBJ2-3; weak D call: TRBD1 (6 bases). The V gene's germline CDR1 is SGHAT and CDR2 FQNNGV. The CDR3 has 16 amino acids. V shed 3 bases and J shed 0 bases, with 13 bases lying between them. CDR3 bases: TGTGCCAGCAGCTTGGAACAGGGTATTAGCACAGATACGCAGTATTTT. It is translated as CASSLEQGISTDTQYF.

This CDR3 is CASSYGLAASYEQYF. The CDR3 DNA follows: TGTGCCAGCAGTTACGGACTAGCTGCATCCTACGAGCAGTACTTC. V usage is TRBV6-5 and J usage is TRBJ2-5; 8 bases map to TRBD2. The closer fit of TRBJ2-7 to the DNA end suggests the J call may be wrong. CDR1 is MNHEY, CDR2 SVGAGI, per germline. This CDR3 is 15 amino acids long.

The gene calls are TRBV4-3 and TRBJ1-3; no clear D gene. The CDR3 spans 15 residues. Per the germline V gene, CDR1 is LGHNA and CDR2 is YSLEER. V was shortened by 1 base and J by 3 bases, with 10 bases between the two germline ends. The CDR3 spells CASSQAREVGNTIYF. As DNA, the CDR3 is TGCGCCAGCAGCCAAGCTCGGGAGGTTGGAAACACCATATATTTT.

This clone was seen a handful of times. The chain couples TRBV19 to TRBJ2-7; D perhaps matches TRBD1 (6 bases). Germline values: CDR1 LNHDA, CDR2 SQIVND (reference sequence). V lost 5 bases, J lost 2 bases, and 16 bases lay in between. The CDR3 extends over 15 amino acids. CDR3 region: CASSVGAGAAYEQYF. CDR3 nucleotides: TGTGCCAGTAGTGTTGGGGCAGGGGCAGCCTACGAGCAGTACTTC.

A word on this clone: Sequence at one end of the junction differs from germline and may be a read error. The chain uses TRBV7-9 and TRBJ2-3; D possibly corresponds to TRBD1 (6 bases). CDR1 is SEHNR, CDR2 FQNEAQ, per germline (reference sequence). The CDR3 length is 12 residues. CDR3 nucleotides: TGTTCCAGCAGCCTAAAACAGGGCGCGCAGTATTTT. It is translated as CSSSLKQGAQYF.

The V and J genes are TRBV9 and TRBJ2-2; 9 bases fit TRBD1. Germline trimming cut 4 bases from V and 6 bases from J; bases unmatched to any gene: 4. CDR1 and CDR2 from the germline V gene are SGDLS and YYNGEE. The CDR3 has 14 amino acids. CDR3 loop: CASSPRTGAGELFF. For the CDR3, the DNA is TGTGCCAGCAGCCCTAGGACAGGGGCCGGGGAGCTGTTTTTT.

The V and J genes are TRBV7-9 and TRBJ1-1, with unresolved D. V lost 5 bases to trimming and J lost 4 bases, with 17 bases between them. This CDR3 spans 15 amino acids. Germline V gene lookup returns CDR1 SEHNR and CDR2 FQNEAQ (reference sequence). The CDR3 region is CASSREGFGTTEAFF. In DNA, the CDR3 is TGTGCCAGCAGCCGGGAAGGATTTGGTACCACTGAAGCTTTCTTT.

Here the CDR3 DNA reads TGCGCCAGCAGCCCTGAGGGTACGGTCTCCTACGAGCAGTACTTC. This sequence encodes CASSPEGTVSYEQYF. V and J are TRBV5-1 and TRBJ2-7; possible D gene TRBD2, 5 bases. Per the germline V gene, CDR1 is SGHRS and CDR2 is YFSETQ. CDR3 length: 15 residues. V lost 4 bases and J lost 0, with 14 bases in between.

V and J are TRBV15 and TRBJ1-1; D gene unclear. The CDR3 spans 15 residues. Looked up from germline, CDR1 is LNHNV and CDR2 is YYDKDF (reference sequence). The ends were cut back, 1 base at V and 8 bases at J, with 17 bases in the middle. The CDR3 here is CATSRALDVAVEAFF. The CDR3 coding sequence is TGTGCCACCAGCAGAGCCCTAGACGTGGCGGTAGAAGCTTTCTTT.

In nucleotides, the CDR3 is TGTGCCAGCACAAGACAGGGGTTGGGTGGCTACACCTTC. The encoded protein is CASTRQGLGGYTF. The chain has TRBV2 and TRBJ1-2; the match to TRBD1 covers 8 bases. The V gene's germline CDR1 is SNHLY and CDR2 FYNNEI. The CDR3 contains 13 residues. Trimming removed 7 bases from V and 7 bases from J; junction bases left unmatched: 8. Full variable domain (missing parts from reference TRBV2 and TRBJ1-2): EPEVTQTPSHQVTQMGQEVILRCVPISNHLYFYWYRQILGQKVEFLVSFYNNEISEKSEIFDDQFSVERPDGSNFTLKIRSTKLEDSAMYFCASTRQGLGGYTFGSGTRLTVV.

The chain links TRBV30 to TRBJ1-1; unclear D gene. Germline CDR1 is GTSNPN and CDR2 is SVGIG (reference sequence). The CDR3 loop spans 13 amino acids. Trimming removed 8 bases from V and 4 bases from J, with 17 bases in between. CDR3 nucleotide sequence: TGTGCCCTACGGGAGGAGTCGTCCACTGAAGCTTTCTTT. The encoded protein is CALREESSTEAFF.

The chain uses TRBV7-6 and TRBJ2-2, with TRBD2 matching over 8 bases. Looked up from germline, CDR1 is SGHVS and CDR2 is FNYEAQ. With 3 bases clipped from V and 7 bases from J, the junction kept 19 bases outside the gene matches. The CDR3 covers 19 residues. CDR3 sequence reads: CASSLRGRPAGEKGGELFF. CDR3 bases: TGTGCCAGCAGCTTGCGGGGCCGTCCAGCGGGAGAGAAGGGCGGGGAGCTGTTTTTT.

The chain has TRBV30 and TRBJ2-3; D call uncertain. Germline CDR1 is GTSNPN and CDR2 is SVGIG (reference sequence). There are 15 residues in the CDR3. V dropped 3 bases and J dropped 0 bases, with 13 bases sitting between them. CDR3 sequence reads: CAWSPTPVSTDTQYF. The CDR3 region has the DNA TGTGCCTGGAGCCCCACTCCGGTGAGCACAGATACGCAGTATTTT.